In its sample, the clone carrying this T cell receptor beta chain was seen a few times. The target antigen is unknown. Primers used in a second PCR of about 6 to 12 cycles were a sample-barcoded 5' primer and a J-beta primer mix. TCRdb reanalysed the 5' RACE reads using MiXCR and keeps one entry per CDR3 protein. The sample includes hundreds of thousands of distinct CDR3 sequences, roughly 24% of them seen just once. The data derive from a study of blood T cells in healthy people across ages. Findings and caveats of the study: Unsorted PBMC input precluded a conclusive naive versus antigen-experienced comparison.

These records were also assigned to another study, of T cells of mothers and their children. That study adds: Three healthy Caucasian mothers gave samples, and so did their six children. The second PCR's M1S primer added sample barcodes and 2-4 random nucleotides.

The sequenced sample was blood. The sequence came from a boy aged 10-17 years in good health.

Written as DNA, the CDR3 is TGTGCCAGCCCGTGGGGGGCCTCTGGAAACACCATATATTTT. Its translation is CASPWGASGNTIYF. The chain is built from TRBV7-9 and TRBJ1-3; tentatively, D is TRBD1 (6 bases). V lost 8 bases, J lost 0 bases, and 11 bases lay in between. Germline V lookup: CDR1 SEHNR, CDR2 FQNEAQ (reference sequence). The CDR3 consists of 14 residues.